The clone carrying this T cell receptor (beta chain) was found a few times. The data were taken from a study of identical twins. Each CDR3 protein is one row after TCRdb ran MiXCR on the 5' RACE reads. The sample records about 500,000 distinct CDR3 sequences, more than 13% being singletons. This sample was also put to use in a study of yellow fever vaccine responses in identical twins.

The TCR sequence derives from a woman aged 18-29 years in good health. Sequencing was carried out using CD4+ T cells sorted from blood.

The CDR3 sequence: CSAHDRNNEKLFF. The DNA of the CDR3 is TGCAGTGCCCACGACAGAAATAATGAAAAACTGTTTTTT. The genes are TRBV20-1 and TRBJ1-4; a possible D gene is TRBD1 (5 bases). The CDR3 is 13 amino acids. Germline assignment: CDR1 DFQATT and CDR2 SNEGSKA (reference sequence). The V end lost 6 bases, the J end lost 4 bases, and 12 bases lay between the germline ends.